One and the same sample provided the 22 T cell receptor beta chains below, sequenced in a study of blood T cell repertoires in COVID-19. Clones were sequenced by immunoSEQ multiplex PCR, and TCRdb holds only the in-frame ones, with some missing. The sample records about 230,000 clones, roughly four fifths being singletons. The sample was peripheral blood. The receptors were gathered from a woman in her fifties or sixties with acute or convalescent COVID-19.

The chain has TRBV6-5 and TRBJ1-2; D is perhaps TRBD1 (6 bases). The CDR3 loop spans 15 amino acids. Germline V lookup: CDR1 MNHEY, CDR2 SVGAGI. The V end lost 5 bases, the J end lost 8 bases, and 21 bases lay between the germline ends. The CDR3, as DNA: TGTGCCAGCAGTCCGCTATCGTCCAGGGGAATAGGCTACACCTTC. Translating it yields CASSPLSSRGIGYTF.

The J gene is TRBJ1-1, the V gene TRBV28, with D possibly being TRBD1 (5 bases). Germline lookup yields CDR1 MDHEN and CDR2 SYDVKM. The CDR3 is made up of 16 amino acids. With 5 bases removed from V and 4 bases from J, the gap between germline ends came to 20 bases. CDR3 sequence reads: CASSGEAIGQATEAFF. The CDR3 DNA reads as TGTGCCAGCAGTGGGGAGGCTATCGGACAAGCCACTGAAGCTTTCTTT.

This clone was seen a handful of times. This chain uses TRBV3-1 (or the pseudogene TRBV3-2) with TRBJ1-4; maybe TRBD1 (5 bases). Per germline, CDR1 LGHDT and CDR2 YNNKEL (reference sequence). The CDR3 sequence is 16 residues long. Trimming took off 5 bases at V and 1 base at J, with 14 bases between the two ends. CDR3 bases: TGTGCCAGCAGCTTAAGATCGGGGGAAACTAATGAAAAACTGTTTTTT. Translating it yields CASSLRSGETNEKLFF.

The chain is built from TRBV2 and TRBJ2-7, with 8 bases that match TRBD1. V was clipped by 9 bases and J by 2 bases; unmatched bases: 3. The V gene's germline CDR1 is SNHLY and CDR2 FYNNEI. The CDR3 runs to 12 residues. Here the CDR3 DNA reads TGTGCCAGACAGGGGGAGACCTACGAGCAGTACTTC. Translation gives CARQGETYEQYF.

The rearrangement links TRBV6-1 to TRBJ1-1; maybe TRBD1 (6 bases). This CDR3 region has 17 residues. Trimming shortened V by 4 bases and J by 1 base, and 19 bases separated the two germline ends. CDR1 MNHNS and CDR2 SASEGT come from the germline V gene. CDR3 nucleotides: TGTGCCAGCAGTGGACTGGGGGCTGGGCGGACGAACACTGAAGCTTTCTTT. Translating gives CASSGLGAGRTNTEAFF.

A note on this clone: Mismatch with germline at one junction end may stem from a read error. The J gene is TRBJ2-7, the V gene TRBV7-7; 7 nucleotides agree with TRBD2. Germline CDR1 reads SSHAT; CDR2 reads FNYEAQ (reference sequence). The CDR3 has 13 amino acids. DNA for the CDR3: TGTGCTAGCAGCCCTAGCGGCGCGGGCGAGCAGTACTTC. It specifies CASSPSGAGEQYF.

The gene calls are TRBV4-1 and TRBJ2-7; 10 bases map to TRBD2. Trimming took 0 bases from V and 4 from J; bases not matched to a gene: 15. The germline CDR1 and CDR2 sequences are MGHRA and YSYEKL. CDR3 length equals 19 residues. The CDR3 protein is CASSQEGMGTSGEVYEQYF. The CDR3 region has the DNA TGCGCCAGCAGCCAAGAGGGGATGGGAACTAGCGGGGAGGTTTACGAGCAGTACTTC.

This rearrangement joins TRBV2 to TRBJ1-1, with TRBD1 matching 8 bases. This CDR3 contains 15 residues. Germline CDR1 is SNHLY and CDR2 is FYNNEI. The junction had 11 bases not matched to a gene; V was cut back by 7 bases and J by 4 bases. The CDR3 coding sequence is TGTGCCAGCATTAGAAGCGGACAGGGAGGCACTGAAGCTTTCTTT. It codes for CASIRSGQGGTEAFF.

The sample holds one count of this clone. The J gene is TRBJ1-1, the V gene TRBV6-5; D is uncertain. Germline values: CDR1 MNHEY, CDR2 SVGAGI. The CDR3 loop spans 15 amino acids. With 2 bases removed from V and 6 bases from J, the gap between germline ends came to 16 bases. Here the CDR3 DNA reads TGTGCCAGCAGTTACAGAGAGGGTCGTCCGTCTGAAGCTTTCTTT. It translates to CASSYREGRPSEAFF.

This clone is a singleton in its sample. The gene calls are TRBV19 and TRBJ2-2; weak D call: TRBD1 (6 bases). Germline-derived CDR1 and CDR2 are LNHDA and SQIVND (reference sequence). The CDR3 is made up of 14 amino acids. Between the trimmed V and J ends, which lost 5 bases and 4 bases, there was a span of 11 bases. This chain's CDR3 is CASSEGRGTGELFF. The CDR3 coding sequence is TGTGCCAGTAGTGAGGGCAGGGGCACCGGGGAGCTGTTTTTT.

The chain carries TRBV7-8 and TRBJ1-2, with a possible D match to TRBD1 (6 bases). Germline lookup yields CDR1 SGHVS and CDR2 FQNEAQ. The CDR3 has 14 amino acids. V lost 5 bases and J lost 4, with 14 bases in between. Here the CDR3 reads CASSGGQFLYGYTF. As DNA, the CDR3 is TGTGCCAGCAGCGGAGGACAGTTCCTCTATGGCTACACCTTC.

This chain connects TRBV28 to TRBJ1-1, with D maybe TRBD1 (5 bases). With 9 bases removed from V and 0 bases from J, the gap between germline ends came to 11 bases. Germline CDR1 is MDHEN and CDR2 is SYDVKM. The CDR3 loop spans 13 amino acids. CDR3 DNA: TGTGCCAGTTCTGGGGGGATGAACACTGAAGCTTTCTTT. The encoded protein is CASSGGMNTEAFF. The full variable domain, in which reference TRBV28 and TRBJ1-1 provide the parts outside the CDR3, is DVKVTQSSRYLVKRTGEKVFLECVQDMDHENMFWYRQDPGLGLRLIYFSYDVKMKEKGDIPEGYSVSREKKERFSLILESASTNQTSMYLCASSGGMNTEAFFGQGTRLTVV.

The chain joins TRBV19 to TRBJ2-2, with TRBD1 as a possible D gene (6 bases). Trimming removed 1 base at V and 4 bases at J, with 13 bases between. The CDR3 totals 16 residues. Germline CDR1 reads LNHDA; CDR2 reads SQIVND (reference sequence). Written as DNA, the CDR3 is TGTGCCAGTAGTATAGGGCAGGGGCTGGGCACCGGGGAGCTGTTTTTT. Translation gives CASSIGQGLGTGELFF.

This chain uses TRBV7-2 with TRBJ2-1, with D possibly TRBD2 on 5 matching bases. Trimming took off 2 bases at V and 0 bases at J, with 8 bases between the two ends. From germline, CDR1 is SGHTA and CDR2 FQGNSA. The CDR3 runs to 15 residues. The CDR3 spells CASSLYRGSYNEQFF. CDR3 sequence (DNA): TGTGCCAGCAGCTTATATCGGGGCTCCTACAATGAGCAGTTCTTC.

The rearrangement uses TRBV28 and TRBJ2-5; 11 nucleotides line up with TRBD1. The V gene end was trimmed by 7 bases and the J gene end by 0 bases; junction bases not matched to a gene: 13. From germline, CDR1 is MDHEN and CDR2 SYDVKM. CDR3 size: 18 residues. The CDR3 DNA is TGTGCCAGCAAATTTCCCACCGGGACAGGGGGTGACCAAGAGACCCAGTACTTC. It specifies CASKFPTGTGGDQETQYF.

The chain uses TRBV5-8 and TRBJ2-1, with D possibly matching TRBD1 (6 bases). Trimming removed 0 bases from V and 12 bases from J, with 13 bases in between. This CDR3 has 13 amino acids. The germline CDR1 and CDR2 sequences are SGHTS and YDEGEE. In nucleotides, the CDR3 is TGTGCCAGCAGCTTGGCAACAGGGTCCCTGCAGTTCTTC. This codes for CASSLATGSLQFF.

The chain couples TRBV4-1 to TRBJ2-7, with 9 bases matching TRBD1. The germline V gene has CDR1 MGHRA and CDR2 YSYEKL. V shed 1 base, J shed 3 bases, and the junction held 7 bases outside the gene matches. The CDR3 is 16 amino acids. DNA for the CDR3: TGCGCCAGCAGCCAAGCTCAGGACAGGGGTGGCTACGAGCAGTACTTC. Encoded protein: CASSQAQDRGGYEQYF.

The chain joins TRBV5-4 to TRBJ1-3, with 10 bases identical to TRBD1. There are 17 residues in the CDR3. The V gene's germline CDR1 is SGHNT and CDR2 YYREEE (reference sequence). V lost 4 bases to trimming and J lost 0 bases; unmatched junction nucleotides: 7. The CDR3 DNA is TGTGCCAGCAGCCTCCGGACAGGGGGATACTCTGGAAACACCATATATTTT. This translates into CASSLRTGGYSGNTIYF. Together with reference TRBV5-4 and TRBJ1-3, the CDR3 gives the full variable domain: ETGVTQSPTHLIKTRGQQVTLRCSSQSGHNTVSWYQQALGQGPQFIFQYYREEENGRGNFPPRFSGLQFPNYSSELNVNALELDDSALYLCASSLRTGGYSGNTIYFGEGSWLTVV.

This clone was counted only a few times. The gene calls are TRBV25-1 and TRBJ1-6, with a tentative D call TRBD1 (5 bases). Trimming stripped 3 bases from V and 4 bases from J, with 7 bases between. The CDR3 covers 14 residues. Per germline, CDR1 MGHDK and CDR2 SYGVNS. The CDR3 DNA reads as TGTGCCAGCAGTGAGCCAGGGTATAATTCACCCCTCCACTTT. Translated, it gives CASSEPGYNSPLHF.

V usage is TRBV12-5 and J usage is TRBJ2-7, with 8 bases aligning to TRBD2. The CDR3 totals 15 residues. Trimming removed 0 bases from V and 6 bases from J; junction bases left unmatched: 7. CDR1 LGHNT and CDR2 FRNRAP come from the germline V gene. The CDR3 is CASGLVKHGGAEQYF. The CDR3 nucleotides read TGTGCTAGTGGTTTGGTCAAACACGGGGGGGCCGAGCAGTACTTC.

The CDR3 is CASSLARDNSPLHF. The CDR3 coding sequence is TGCGCCAGCAGCTTGGCCAGGGATAATTCACCCCTCCACTTT. The V gene is TRBV5-1, the J gene TRBJ1-6, with TRBD1 as a possible D gene (5 bases). Germline CDR1 and CDR2: SGHRS and YFSETQ. V was clipped by 0 bases and J by 5 bases, with 6 bases between them. The CDR3 is 14 residues long.

Of note for this clone: This CDR3 is also generated by other DNA sequences in the sample. This chain uses TRBV9 with TRBJ2-7; D uncertain. With 0 bases removed from V and 0 bases from J, the gap between germline ends came to 7 bases. Germline V gene data show CDR1 as SGDLS and CDR2 as YYNGEE. The CDR3 is 14 amino acids. The CDR3 loop is CASSVASGSYEQYF. Written as DNA, the CDR3 is TGTGCCAGCAGCGTAGCGTCAGGCTCCTACGAGCAGTACTTC.